A single T cell receptor (beta chain) is shown here with its context. Its specificity is unknown. The study subjected TCRalpha and TCRbeta cDNA to two nested PCRs of approximately 16 and 9 cycles. TCRdb processed the 5' RACE reads again and assigns one entry to each CDR3 protein, with no DNA. Seen in this sample are approximately 330,000 distinct CDR3 sequences; the ten most common clones hold around 2%. The data stem from a study of monozygotic twins with inflammatory bowel disease. General study findings and limits: Especially with disease activity, IBD patients shared fewer clonotypes with others than healthy twins did.

Germline V gene sequence: CDR1 MDHEN, CDR2 SYDVKM. This CDR3 is 13 amino acids long. The TCR sequence derives from a human donor with ulcerative colitis or Crohn's disease, or a healthy co-twin of an affected twin (not recorded which). The gene calls are TRBV28 and TRBJ2-3. The specimen was blood. The CDR3 region is CASEVSSTDTQYF.